This T cell receptor beta chain was captured by sequencing in a study of Graves' ophthalmopathy and Graves' hyperthyroidism. As the template, RNA transcripts were used to amplify TCR beta CDR3 regions. HTBI-primed RT-PCR formed the first round, and a multiplex PCR formed the second. Using its own MiXCR run on the multiplex PCR reads, TCRdb lists one record per CDR3 protein. The repertoire holds 150,000 or so distinct CDR3 sequences, with 30% to 45% as singletons. V was clipped by 5 bases and J by 2 bases, with 16 bases between them. This CDR3 has 15 amino acids. Germline lookup yields CDR1 MNHEY and CDR2 SMNVEV (reference sequence). Ophthalmopathy donors were characterized by moderate-to-severe activity, CAS of at least 3, NOSPECS of at least 4, and duration under 3 months. PBMCs were obtained from roughly 9.7 ml of fresh peripheral blood.

This TCR came from a man younger than 40 with Graves' ophthalmopathy. The sequencing input was peripheral blood. V is TRBV27 and J is TRBJ2-7, with D perhaps matching TRBD2 (6 bases). CDR3 nucleotide sequence: TGTGCCAGCAGTAACACCGGGAGTCCCCCCTACGAGCAGTACTTC. Amino acids: CASSNTGSPPYEQYF.